The clone carrying this T cell receptor (beta chain) was observed once. No antigen is known for it. TCRdb's table, derived via immunoSEQ multiplex PCR, lists solely in-frame clones and lacks some. The sample carries more than 90,000 clones, about 90% recorded once. The record originates from a study of CD4+ T cells in melanoma. Study-level points and caveats: Diverse differentiation states were reported for melanoma neoantigen-specific CD4+ T cells. CD8+ T cell, macrophage and B cell function reportedly correlated with neoantigen-specific CD4+ T cells.

The CDR3 is 14 amino acids. Per the germline V gene, CDR1 is MDHEN and CDR2 is SYDVKM. Deletions cut 2 bases from V and 4 bases from J, with 11 bases between. The origin of this receptor is a human donor with melanoma. J is TRBJ1-2 and V is TRBV28, with D maybe TRBD1 (6 bases). Sequencing was performed on peripheral blood. CDR3 DNA: TGTGCCAGCAGTTTAAAGGTGGGGGCCTATGGCTACACCTTC. This gives the protein CASSLKVGAYGYTF.